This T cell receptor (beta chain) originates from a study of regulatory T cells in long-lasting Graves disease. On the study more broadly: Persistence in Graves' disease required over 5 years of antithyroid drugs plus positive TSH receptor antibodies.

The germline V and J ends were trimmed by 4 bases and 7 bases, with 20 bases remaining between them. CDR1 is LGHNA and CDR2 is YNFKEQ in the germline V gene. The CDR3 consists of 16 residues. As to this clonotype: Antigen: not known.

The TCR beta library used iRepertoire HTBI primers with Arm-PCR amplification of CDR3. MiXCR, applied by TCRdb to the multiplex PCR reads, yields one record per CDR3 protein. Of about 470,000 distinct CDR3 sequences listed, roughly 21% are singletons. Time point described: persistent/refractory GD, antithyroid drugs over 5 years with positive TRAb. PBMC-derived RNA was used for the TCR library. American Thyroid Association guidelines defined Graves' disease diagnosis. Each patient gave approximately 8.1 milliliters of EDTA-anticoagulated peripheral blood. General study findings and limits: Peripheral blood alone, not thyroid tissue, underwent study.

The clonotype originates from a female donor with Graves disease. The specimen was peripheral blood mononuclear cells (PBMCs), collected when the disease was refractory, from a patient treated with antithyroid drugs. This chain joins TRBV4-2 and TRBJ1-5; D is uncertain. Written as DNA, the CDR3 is TGTGCCAGCAGCCCTGCGAGTTGGGAGGGAGGACAGCCCCAGCATTTT. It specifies CASSPASWEGGQPQHF.